Here is one T cell receptor (beta chain) with its context. Its target is unknown. There are 13 residues in the CDR3. Germline-derived CDR1 and CDR2 are SGHRS and YFSETQ. Trimming shortened V by 0 bases and J by 4 bases, and 8 bases separated the two germline ends. Then a second PCR, running roughly 7 to 11 cycles, was carried out with a sample-barcoded 5' primer and a J-beta primer mix. Each cDNA molecule was tagged by a template-switch adaptor that had 12 random nucleotides. TCRdb called the 5' RACE reads again in MiXCR, with one record for every CDR3 protein. Counted here are 850,000 to 1,300,000 distinct CDR3 sequences, 45% occurring once; the ten biggest clones make up under 20%. This sample was included in a study of blood T cells in healthy people across ages. Study results and caveats: Unsorted PBMC input precluded a conclusive naive versus antigen-experienced comparison.

The chain is built from TRBV5-1 and TRBJ2-7, with a tentative D call TRBD2 (5 bases). Source material: blood. The clonotype was recovered from a woman aged 60 to 75 in good health. The CDR3 spells CASSLETKYEQYF. The DNA of the CDR3 is TGCGCCAGCAGCTTGGAGACTAAGTACGAGCAGTACTTC.